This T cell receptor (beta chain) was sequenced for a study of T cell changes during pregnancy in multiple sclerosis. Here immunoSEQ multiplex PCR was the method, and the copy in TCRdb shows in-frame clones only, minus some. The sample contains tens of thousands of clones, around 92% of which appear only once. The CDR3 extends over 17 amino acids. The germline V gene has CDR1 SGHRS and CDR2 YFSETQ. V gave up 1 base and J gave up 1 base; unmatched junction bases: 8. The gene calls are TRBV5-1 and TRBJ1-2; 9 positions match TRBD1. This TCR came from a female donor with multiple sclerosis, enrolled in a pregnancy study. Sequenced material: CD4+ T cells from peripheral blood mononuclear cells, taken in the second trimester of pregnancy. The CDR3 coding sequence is TGCGCCAGCAGCTTGTCCGGGACAGGGTCCTTTAACTATGGCTACACCTTC. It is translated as CASSLSGTGSFNYGYTF. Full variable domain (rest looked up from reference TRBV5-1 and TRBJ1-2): KAGVTQTPRYLIKTRGQQVTLSCSPISGHRSVSWYQQTPGQGLQFLFEYFSETQRNKGNFPGRFSGRQFSNSRSEMNVSTLELGDSALYLCASSLSGTGSFNYGYTFGSGTRLTVV.